The clone carrying this TCR beta chain showed up just a few times. The target antigen is unknown. 5'-RACE, quantitative and with molecular barcodes, yielded the TCR beta libraries. One entry per CDR3 protein, called by TCRdb with MiXCR from the 5' RACE reads. The repertoire has about 240,000 distinct CDR3 sequences, 7.5% to 9% of them found once; the top ten carry under 7.5%. Trimming removed 5 bases at V and 9 bases at J, with 11 bases between. The CDR3 contains 12 residues. Germline V gene data show CDR1 as SGHTA and CDR2 as FQGNSA. This entry comes from a study of CD8 T cells in ankylosing spondylitis. Study outcomes and limitations: Reportedly, matched ankylosing spondylitis synovial fluid was significantly enriched for disease-linked clones. Apparently characteristic of ankylosing spondylitis blood was a TCR beta motif (roughly eight highly homologous variants).

The V gene is TRBV7-2, the J gene TRBJ2-1, with TRBD2 as a possible D gene (5 bases). Sequencing was done on a sample of blood, either unsorted or a sorted T cell fraction (not recorded which). The TCR was taken from a male donor with ankylosing spondylitis or in good health (not recorded which). The CDR3 loop reads CASSASGGEQFF. The CDR3 DNA sequence: TGTGCCAGCAGCGCCAGCGGCGGTGAGCAGTTCTTC.